This T cell receptor beta chain was obtained from a study of cytomegalovirus exposure and HLA in healthy donors. Findings of the study overall: Rarity characterized most TCR sequences, yet some public TCRs appeared in many donors. Among immune exposure information, only CMV serostatus was available.

Of note for this clone: The antigen remains undetermined.

The PCR used 60 Vbeta and 13 Jbeta primers. In the original processing: Among the unique TCR beta chains that a later analysis counted, about 81 million in all, 10 million to 13 million were shared. The data were produced by immunoSEQ multiplex PCR, yet TCRdb's version contains in-frame clones alone and is incomplete. V, J and clone size reflect that table, while D and trimming were determined from the DNA. The sample yields 160,000 or so clones, approximately 80% seen once. There are 16 residues in the CDR3. Germline trimming cut 1 base from V and 3 bases from J; bases unmatched to any gene: 8. Germline V gene data show CDR1 as SQVTM and CDR2 as ANQGSEA.

Sequenced: PBMCs. This receptor was taken from a man aged 45-60 years in good health and CMV-seropositive. V is TRBV29-1 and J is TRBJ1-4, with TRBD1 matching 7 bases. The CDR3 here is CSVEGPTGEANEKLFF. CDR3 sequence (DNA): TGCAGCGTTGAAGGGCCAACAGGGGAGGCTAATGAAAAACTGTTTTTT. Variable domain in full (rest from reference TRBV29-1 and TRBJ1-4): SAVISQKPSRDICQRGTSLTIQCQVDSQVTMMFWYRQQPGQSLTLIATANQGSEATYESGFVIDKFPISRPNLTFSTLTVSNMSPEDSSIYLCSVEGPTGEANEKLFFGSGTQLSVL.